The 19 T cell receptor beta chains presented below share a single source sample, sequenced in a study of T cells in localized non-small cell lung cancer. TCRdb's copy holds only in-frame clones and misses some; the assay was immunoSEQ multiplex PCR. The sample holds more than 30,000 clones; 88% are singletons and the top ten take 4.2%. Here the sequenced sample was peripheral blood mononuclear cells, taken before any cancer treatment. The receptors here all came from a woman aged 35 to 69 with stage III lung adenocarcinoma.

This clone was found once. The rearrangement links TRBV5-4 to TRBJ2-3; D not resolved. This CDR3 region has 19 residues. Germline-derived CDR1 and CDR2 are SGHNT and YYREEE (reference sequence). V lost 4 bases and J 2 bases, leaving 26 bases between the germline ends. CDR3 amino acids: CASSLRQSAAFPLTDTQYF. The CDR3 bases are TGTGCCAGCAGCCTGCGGCAGTCGGCGGCATTCCCCCTCACAGATACGCAGTATTTT.

The V call is TRBV10-1, the J call TRBJ2-7, with 8 bases fitting TRBD1. V dropped 5 bases and J dropped 5; count of bases not matched to a gene: 14. In germline, CDR1 is WNHNN, CDR2 SYGVQD (reference sequence). This CDR3 comprises 16 residues. This CDR3 reads CASSPPGAQGANEQYF. CDR3 bases: TGCGCCAGCAGTCCCCCGGGCGCCCAGGGGGCCAACGAGCAGTACTTC.

The chain has TRBV27 and TRBJ2-7; perhaps TRBD1 as D (5 bases). Germline assignment: CDR1 MNHEY and CDR2 SMNVEV (reference sequence). V lost 0 bases, J lost 2 bases, and 5 bases lay in between. This CDR3 is built from 13 residues. The CDR3 spells CASSLSGPYEQYF. CDR3 nucleotides: TGTGCCAGCAGTTTATCGGGGCCCTACGAGCAGTACTTC.

The V and J genes are TRBV5-1 and TRBJ1-1; D may be TRBD1 (6 bases). Trimming removed 0 bases at V and 0 bases at J, with 6 bases between. The CDR3 sequence is 14 residues long. CDR1 is SGHRS and CDR2 is YFSETQ in the germline V gene. Here the CDR3 DNA reads TGCGCCAGCAGCTTGGGGACAGTGAACACTGAAGCTTTCTTT. This codes for CASSLGTVNTEAFF.

This clone has just a few counts. V gene TRBV28 combines with J gene TRBJ2-7, with D hard to call. This CDR3 is 11 amino acids long. Germline V gene data show CDR1 as MDHEN and CDR2 as SYDVKM. Trimming left V 8 bases short and J 7 bases short, with 12 bases between. The CDR3 DNA sequence: TGTGCCAGCGGCAGCGCTGCGGAGCAGTACTTC. It is translated as CASGSAAEQYF.

The chain is built from TRBV2 and TRBJ1-5, with D perhaps TRBD1 (6 bases). The CDR3 covers 15 residues. CDR1 and CDR2 (germline): SNHLY, FYNNEI. V lost 4 bases and J 1 base, leaving 11 bases between the germline ends. CDR3 DNA: TGTGCCAGCAGTGGAACAGGGATCAGCAATCAGCCCCAGCATTTT. It codes for CASSGTGISNQPQHF.

This chain joins TRBV7-3 and TRBJ2-3; 10 bases align to TRBD1. Germline-derived CDR1 and CDR2 are SGHTA and FQGTGA. V gave up 4 bases and J gave up 1 base; unmatched junction bases: 2. The CDR3 sequence is 15 residues long. CDR3 in DNA: TGTGCCAGCAGCTCGGGGACAGGGGGCACAGATACGCAGTATTTT. Encoded protein: CASSSGTGGTDTQYF.

The CDR3, as DNA: TGTGCCAGCAGCTTGGCCGTGAATACGCCGGGCAATCAGCCCCAGCATTTT. This codes for CASSLAVNTPGNQPQHF. V gene TRBV5-5 combines with J gene TRBJ1-5; D call uncertain. In germline, CDR1 is SGHKS, CDR2 YYEKEE (reference sequence). Trimming shortened V by 0 bases and J by 2 bases, and 15 bases separated the two germline ends. CDR3 length equals 17 residues.

J is TRBJ1-5 and V is TRBV7-2; no definite D call. CDR1 and CDR2 from the germline V gene are SGHTA and FQGNSA. The CDR3 spans 14 residues. Trimming shortened V by 3 bases and J by 6 bases, and 12 bases separated the two germline ends. In nucleotides, the CDR3 is TGTGCCAGCAGCTTCTTTGGGGAGGGTCAGCCCCAGCATTTT. Protein sequence: CASSFFGEGQPQHF. The full variable domain, completed using reference TRBV7-2 and TRBJ1-5, is GAGVSQSPSNKVTEKGKDVELRCDPISGHTALYWYRQSLGQGLEFLIYFQGNSAPDKSGLPSDRFSAERTGGSVSTLTIQRTQQEDSAVYLCASSFFGEGQPQHFGDGTRLSIL.

The rearrangement joins TRBV9 to TRBJ2-7; 7 bases map to TRBD2. V was clipped by 2 bases and J by 6 bases; unmatched bases: 5. CDR1 and CDR2 (germline): SGDLS, YYNGEE. CDR3 length equals 13 residues. CDR3 DNA: TGTGCCAGCAGCGTCAGCGGGGAGGCCGAGCAGTACTTC. Its translation: CASSVSGEAEQYF. Variable domain in full (rest from reference TRBV9 and TRBJ2-7): DSGVTQTPKHLITATGQRVTLRCSPRSGDLSVYWYQQSLDQGLQFLIQYYNGEERAKGNILERFSAQQFPDLHSELNLSSLELGDSALYFCASSVSGEAEQYFGPGTRLTVT.

This rearrangement joins TRBV5-5 to TRBJ2-7; D possibly corresponds to TRBD1 (6 bases). This CDR3 is 15 amino acids long. Per germline, CDR1 SGHKS and CDR2 YYEKEE (reference sequence). The V end was cut by 0 bases, the J end by 6 bases, with 16 bases between. The CDR3 DNA follows: TGTGCCAGCAGCTTGGTCACAGGGAGAATAGGCGAGCAGTACTTC. Its protein is CASSLVTGRIGEQYF. The whole variable domain, remainder taken from reference TRBV5-5 and TRBJ2-7, is DAGVTQSPTHLIKTRGQQVTLRCSPISGHKSVSWYQQVLGQGPQFIFQYYEKEERGRGNFPDRFSARQFPNYSSELNVNALLLGDSALYLCASSLVTGRIGEQYFGPGTRLTVT.

The chain couples TRBV6-1 to TRBJ1-2, with a weak D call TRBD1 (5 bases). CDR3 length: 15 residues. Germline V gene lookup returns CDR1 MNHNS and CDR2 SASEGT. The V gene lost 1 base and the J gene lost 8 bases, with 17 bases spanning the gap. CDR3 DNA: TGTGCCAGCAGTGAAGGGACGCAGGGCTATCGGGGCTACACCTTC. It yields the protein CASSEGTQGYRGYTF.

The V and J genes are TRBV5-5 and TRBJ2-7; 9 bases fit TRBD2. Looked up from germline, CDR1 is SGHKS and CDR2 is YYEKEE (reference sequence). With 0 bases clipped from V and 4 bases from J, the junction kept 8 bases outside the gene matches. The CDR3 runs to 16 residues. CDR3 nucleotides: TGTGCCAGCAGCTTGGAAAGGGCTAGCGGGGAGTACGAGCAGTACTTC. It codes for CASSLERASGEYEQYF.

The rearrangement joins TRBV19 to TRBJ1-1; 10 nucleotides align to TRBD1. The CDR3 extends over 15 amino acids. The germline V gene encodes CDR1 LNHDA and CDR2 SQIVND (reference sequence). Unmatched junction bases numbered 4, after V lost 5 bases and J lost 1 base. This CDR3 is CASSSGTGANTEAFF. In nucleotides, the CDR3 is TGTGCCAGTAGTTCCGGGACAGGGGCGAACACTGAAGCTTTCTTT.

CDR3 nucleotides: TGCAGCGTTGCGGGGGCTCAGCCCCAGCATTTT. Its protein product is CSVAGAQPQHF. The V gene is TRBV29-1, the J gene TRBJ1-5, with a possible D match to TRBD1 (6 bases). Germline V gene lookup returns CDR1 SQVTM and CDR2 ANQGSEA. The CDR3 has 11 amino acids. Trimming shortened V by 4 bases and J by 6 bases, and 7 bases separated the two germline ends. Complete variable domain (other parts from reference TRBV29-1 and TRBJ1-5): SAVISQKPSRDICQRGTSLTIQCQVDSQVTMMFWYRQQPGQSLTLIATANQGSEATYESGFVIDKFPISRPNLTFSTLTVSNMSPEDSSIYLCSVAGAQPQHFGDGTRLSIL.

This chain connects TRBV12-5 to TRBJ1-1, with D possibly being TRBD1 (6 bases). CDR3 length: 18 amino acids. Trimming took 2 bases from V and 0 from J, leaving 19 bases between them. Germline values: CDR1 LGHNT, CDR2 FRNRAP. The DNA for the CDR3 is TGTGCTAGTGGTTTGTGGACAGAAAATTATGGAATGAACACTGAAGCTTTCTTT. It translates to CASGLWTENYGMNTEAFF.

This clone was recorded only once. V is TRBV19 and J is TRBJ2-3, with a tentative D call TRBD1 (6 bases). The CDR3 extends over 15 amino acids. Germline CDR1 and CDR2: LNHDA and SQIVND (reference sequence). V lost 5 bases, J lost 5 bases, and 17 bases lay in between. The CDR3 here is CASSDRRQARDTQYF. The CDR3 DNA reads as TGTGCCAGTAGTGACCGAAGACAGGCCCGAGATACGCAGTATTTT.

This clone was found a few times. The junction departs from germline at one end; a sequencing error may be responsible. This chain connects TRBV7-7 to TRBJ1-5; possible D gene TRBD1, 5 bases. CDR3 length: 14 amino acids. Germline assignment: CDR1 SSHAT and CDR2 FNYEAQ (reference sequence). CDR3 nucleotide sequence: TGTGCTAGCAGCTTAGCGGGGGGGAATCAGCCCCAGCATTTT. The encoded protein is CASSLAGGNQPQHF.

This rearrangement joins TRBV29-1 to TRBJ1-2, with 8 bases aligning to TRBD1. After removal of 6 bases from V and 8 bases from J, the junction contained 8 bases not matched to a gene. CDR3 length: 12 amino acids. Germline CDR1 SQVTM, CDR2 ANQGSEA. The CDR3 nucleotides read TGCAGCGTCGCGGGGACAGGCGGAGGCTACACCTTC. Its protein product is CSVAGTGGGYTF.